The 3 T cell receptor beta chains in this list originate from one sample, sequenced in a study of CD8 T cells in Susac syndrome (dated by TCRdb to between 2018 and 2021). The receptor library was made with the immunoSEQ multiplex PCR assay. RNA was extracted using the RNeasy kit, and roughly 0.5 to 1 microgram was reverse transcribed with random hexamers. The public reads were reanalyzed by TCRdb: fastp trimming at Q25, MiXCR alignment, in-frame beta chains only. Records with the same CDR3 protein are collapsed into one entry carrying the most frequent genes and DNA. The sample table shows 200,000 or so distinct CDR3 sequences, and around 95% are seen once. Approximately 0.1% of the sample is taken by the ten largest. The sequenced material came from CD4+ T cells from PBMCs. The receptors come from a human donor with multiple sclerosis.

This chain joins TRBV29-1 and TRBJ1-1; 7 bases agree with TRBD1. V was pared by 4 bases and J by 0 bases, with 5 bases of the junction left unmatched. Germline V gives CDR1 SQVTM, CDR2 ANQGSEA. CDR3 size: 14 residues. This CDR3 is CSVAPTGMNTEAFF. In DNA, the CDR3 is TGCAGCGTTGCCCCGACAGGGATGAACACTGAAGCTTTCTTT.

This clonotype was seen a single time. V usage is TRBV29-1 and J usage is TRBJ1-1, with D perhaps TRBD1 (6 bases). Germline V gives CDR1 SQVTM, CDR2 ANQGSEA. This CDR3 region has 15 residues. V was shortened by 6 bases and J by 1 base, with 18 bases between the two germline ends. As DNA, the CDR3 is TGCAGCGTGGGGGCCCTTCGGGGGACGAACACTGAAGCTTTCTTT. Its protein is CSVGALRGTNTEAFF.

The genes are TRBV6-1 and TRBJ2-7; no definite D call. Germline V lookup: CDR1 MNHNS, CDR2 SASEGT. This CDR3 is built from 13 residues. V was clipped by 0 bases and J by 10 bases, with 13 bases between them. The CDR3 nucleotides are TGTGCCAGCAGTGAAGCGGGATTTATCAGACAGTACTTC. Translation gives CASSEAGFIRQYF.